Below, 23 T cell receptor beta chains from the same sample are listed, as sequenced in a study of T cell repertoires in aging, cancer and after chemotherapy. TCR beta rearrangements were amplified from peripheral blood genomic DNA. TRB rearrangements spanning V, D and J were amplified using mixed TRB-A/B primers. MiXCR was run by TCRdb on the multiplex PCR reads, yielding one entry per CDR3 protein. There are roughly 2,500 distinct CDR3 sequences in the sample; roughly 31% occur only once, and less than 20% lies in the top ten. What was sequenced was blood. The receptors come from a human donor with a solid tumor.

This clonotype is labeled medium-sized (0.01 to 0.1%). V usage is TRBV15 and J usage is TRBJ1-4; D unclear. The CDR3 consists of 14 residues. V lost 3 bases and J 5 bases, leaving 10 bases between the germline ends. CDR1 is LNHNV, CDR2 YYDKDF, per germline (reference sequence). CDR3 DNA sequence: TGTGCCACCAGCAGTCCCACTTTAAATGAAAAACTGTTTTTT. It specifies CATSSPTLNEKLFF.

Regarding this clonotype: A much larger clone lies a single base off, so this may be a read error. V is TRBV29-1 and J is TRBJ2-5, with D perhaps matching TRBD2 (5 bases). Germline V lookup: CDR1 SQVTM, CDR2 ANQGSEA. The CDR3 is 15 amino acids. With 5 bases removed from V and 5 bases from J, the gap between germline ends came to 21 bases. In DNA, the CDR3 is TGCAGCGTTCTACTAGGGCACCCGGAGAGCGAGACCCAGTACTTC. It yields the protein CSVLLGHPESETQYF.

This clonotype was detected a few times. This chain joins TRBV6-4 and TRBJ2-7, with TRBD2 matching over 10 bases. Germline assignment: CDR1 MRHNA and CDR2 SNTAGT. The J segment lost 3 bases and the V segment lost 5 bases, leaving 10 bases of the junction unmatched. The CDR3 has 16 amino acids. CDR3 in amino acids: CASSPTFASGGYEQYF. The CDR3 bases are TGTGCCAGCAGTCCCACCTTCGCTAGCGGGGGCTACGAGCAGTACTTC.

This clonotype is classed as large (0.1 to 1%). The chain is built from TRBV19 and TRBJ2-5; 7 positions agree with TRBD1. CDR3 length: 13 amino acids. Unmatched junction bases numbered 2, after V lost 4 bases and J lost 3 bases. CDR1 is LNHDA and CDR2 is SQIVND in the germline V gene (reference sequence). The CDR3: CASSRDSEETQYF. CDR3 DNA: TGTGCCAGTAGTAGGGACAGCGAAGAGACCCAGTACTTC.

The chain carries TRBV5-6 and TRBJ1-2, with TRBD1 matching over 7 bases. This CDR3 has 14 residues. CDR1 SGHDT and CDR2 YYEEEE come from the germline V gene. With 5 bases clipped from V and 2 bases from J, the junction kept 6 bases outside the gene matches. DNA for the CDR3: TGTGCCAGCAGTTCAGGGGGGGACAACTATGGCTACACCTTC. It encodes CASSSGGDNYGYTF.

The CDR3 region is CASSSDPLGGNTIYF. CDR3 sequence (DNA): TGTGCCAGCAGCTCGGACCCCTTGGGAGGAAACACCATATATTTT. This chain joins TRBV5-5 and TRBJ1-3; D gene uncertain. The CDR3 loop spans 15 amino acids. CDR1 is SGHKS and CDR2 is YYEKEE in the germline V gene (reference sequence). Trimming stripped 3 bases from V and 4 bases from J, with 14 bases between.

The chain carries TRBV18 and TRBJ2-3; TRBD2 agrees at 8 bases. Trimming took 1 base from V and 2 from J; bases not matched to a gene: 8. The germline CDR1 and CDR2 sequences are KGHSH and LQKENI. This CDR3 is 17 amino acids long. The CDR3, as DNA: TGTGCCAGCTCACCACGACTGCGTAGCGGGAACACAGATACGCAGTATTTT. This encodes CASSPRLRSGNTDTQYF.

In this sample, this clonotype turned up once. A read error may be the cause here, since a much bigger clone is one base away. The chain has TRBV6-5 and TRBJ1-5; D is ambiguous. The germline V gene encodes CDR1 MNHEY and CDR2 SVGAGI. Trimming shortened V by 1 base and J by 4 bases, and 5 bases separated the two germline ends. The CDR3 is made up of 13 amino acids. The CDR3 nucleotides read TGTGCCAGCAGTTACTATCAGAATCAGCCCCAGCATTTT. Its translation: CASSYYQNQPQHF.

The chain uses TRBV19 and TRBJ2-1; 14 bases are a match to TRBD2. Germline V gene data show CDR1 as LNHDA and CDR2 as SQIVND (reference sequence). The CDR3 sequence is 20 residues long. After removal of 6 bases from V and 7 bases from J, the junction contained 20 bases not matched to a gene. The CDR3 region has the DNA TGTGCCAGTAGCCCCTCCGGGACTAGCGGGGGCCGTACCCCTCGGAATGAGCAGTTCTTC. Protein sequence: CASSPSGTSGGRTPRNEQFF.

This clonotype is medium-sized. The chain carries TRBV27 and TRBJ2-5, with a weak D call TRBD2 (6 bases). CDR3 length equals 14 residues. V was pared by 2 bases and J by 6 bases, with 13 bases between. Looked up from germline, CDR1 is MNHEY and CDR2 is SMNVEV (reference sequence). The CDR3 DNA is TGTGCCAGCAGTTTAGGGCCCCGGGGGAAGACCCAGTACTTC. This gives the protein CASSLGPRGKTQYF.

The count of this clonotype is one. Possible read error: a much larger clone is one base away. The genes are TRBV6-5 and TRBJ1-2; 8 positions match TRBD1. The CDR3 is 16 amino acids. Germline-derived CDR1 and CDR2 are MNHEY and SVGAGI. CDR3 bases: TGTGCCTGCAGTGCCGGGACAGGCTACTCTAACTATGGCTACACCTTC. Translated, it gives CACSAGTGYSNYGYTF.

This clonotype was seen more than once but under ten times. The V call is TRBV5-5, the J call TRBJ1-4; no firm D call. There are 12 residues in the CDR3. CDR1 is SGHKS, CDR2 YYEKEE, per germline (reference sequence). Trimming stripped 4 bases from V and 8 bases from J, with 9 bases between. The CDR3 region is CASSTTGEKLFF. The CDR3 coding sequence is TGTGCCAGCAGCACGACCGGGGAAAAACTGTTTTTT.

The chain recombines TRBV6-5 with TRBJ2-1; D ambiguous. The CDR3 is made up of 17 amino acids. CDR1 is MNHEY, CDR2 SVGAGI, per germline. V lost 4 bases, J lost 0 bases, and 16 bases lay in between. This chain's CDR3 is CASSFLRGRRSYNEQFF. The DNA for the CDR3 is TGTGCCAGCAGTTTCTTACGTGGTAGACGCTCCTACAATGAGCAGTTCTTC.

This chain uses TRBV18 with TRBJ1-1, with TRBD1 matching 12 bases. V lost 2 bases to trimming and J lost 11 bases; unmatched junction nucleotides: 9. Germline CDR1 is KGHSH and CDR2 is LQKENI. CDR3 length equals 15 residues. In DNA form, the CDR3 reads TGTGCCAGCTCACCATCCGGGACAGGGGGCCTCTCGGCTTTCTTT. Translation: CASSPSGTGGLSAFF.

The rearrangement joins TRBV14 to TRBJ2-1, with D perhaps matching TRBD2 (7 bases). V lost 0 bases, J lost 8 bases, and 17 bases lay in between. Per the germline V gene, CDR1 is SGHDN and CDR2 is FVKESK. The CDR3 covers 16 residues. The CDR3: CASSQELGGGIYEQFF. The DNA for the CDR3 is TGTGCCAGCAGCCAAGAGTTAGGGGGGGGCATATATGAGCAGTTCTTC.

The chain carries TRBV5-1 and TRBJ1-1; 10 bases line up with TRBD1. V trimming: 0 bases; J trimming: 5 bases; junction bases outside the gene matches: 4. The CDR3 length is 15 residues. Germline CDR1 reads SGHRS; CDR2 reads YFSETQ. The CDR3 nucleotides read TGCGCCAGCAGCTTGGGGGGGACAGGGGTTACTGAAGCTTTCTTT. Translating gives CASSLGGTGVTEAFF.

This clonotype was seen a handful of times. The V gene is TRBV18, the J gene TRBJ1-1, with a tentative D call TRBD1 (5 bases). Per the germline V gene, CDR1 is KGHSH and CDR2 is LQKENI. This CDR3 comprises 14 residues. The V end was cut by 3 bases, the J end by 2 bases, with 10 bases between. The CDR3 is CASSPGPSNTEAFF. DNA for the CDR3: TGTGCCAGCTCACCGGGACCCTCCAACACTGAAGCTTTCTTT.

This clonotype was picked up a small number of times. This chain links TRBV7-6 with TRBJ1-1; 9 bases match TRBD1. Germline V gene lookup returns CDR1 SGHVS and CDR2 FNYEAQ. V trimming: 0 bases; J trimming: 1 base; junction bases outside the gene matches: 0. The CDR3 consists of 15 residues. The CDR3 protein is CASSLATGGNTEAFF. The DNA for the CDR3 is TGTGCCAGCAGCTTAGCGACAGGGGGGAACACTGAAGCTTTCTTT.

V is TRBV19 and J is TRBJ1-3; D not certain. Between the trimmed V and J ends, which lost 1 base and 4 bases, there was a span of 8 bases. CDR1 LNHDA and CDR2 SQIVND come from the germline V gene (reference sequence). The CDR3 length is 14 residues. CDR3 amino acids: CASSIVAGGNTIYF. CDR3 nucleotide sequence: TGTGCCAGTAGTATAGTCGCCGGAGGAAACACCATATATTTT. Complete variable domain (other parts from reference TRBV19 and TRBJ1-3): DGGITQSPKYLFRKEGQNVTLSCEQNLNHDAMYWYRQDPGQGLRLIYYSQIVNDFQKGDIAEGYSVSREKKESFPLTVTSAQKNPTAFYLCASSIVAGGNTIYFGEGSWLTVV.

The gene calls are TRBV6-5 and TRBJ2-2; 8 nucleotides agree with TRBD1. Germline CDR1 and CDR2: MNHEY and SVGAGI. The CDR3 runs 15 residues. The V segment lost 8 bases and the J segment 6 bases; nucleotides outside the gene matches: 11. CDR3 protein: CASGSQGAAAGELFF. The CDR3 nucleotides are TGTGCCAGCGGAAGTCAGGGGGCGGCGGCCGGGGAGCTGTTTTTT.

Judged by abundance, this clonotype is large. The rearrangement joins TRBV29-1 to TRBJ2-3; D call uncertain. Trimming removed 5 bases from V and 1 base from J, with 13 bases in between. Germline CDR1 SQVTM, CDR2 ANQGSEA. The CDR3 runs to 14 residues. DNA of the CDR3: TGCAGCGTTATTCGCGTAGGCCGCACAGATACGCAGTATTTT. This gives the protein CSVIRVGRTDTQYF.

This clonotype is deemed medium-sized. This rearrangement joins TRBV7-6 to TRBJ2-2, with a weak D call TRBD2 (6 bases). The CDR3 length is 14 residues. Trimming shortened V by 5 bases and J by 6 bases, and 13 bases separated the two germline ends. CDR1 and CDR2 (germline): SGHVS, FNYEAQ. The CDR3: CASSVPGAAGELFF. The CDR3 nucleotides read TGTGCCAGCAGCGTGCCGGGAGCGGCCGGGGAGCTGTTTTTT.

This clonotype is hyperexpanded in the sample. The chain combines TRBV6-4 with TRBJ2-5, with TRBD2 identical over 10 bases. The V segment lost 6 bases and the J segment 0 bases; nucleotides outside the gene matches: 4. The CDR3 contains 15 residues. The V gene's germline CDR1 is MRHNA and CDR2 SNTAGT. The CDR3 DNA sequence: TGTGCCAGCAGCCTTAGCGGGGGGAACCAAGAGACCCAGTACTTC. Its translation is CASSLSGGNQETQYF.